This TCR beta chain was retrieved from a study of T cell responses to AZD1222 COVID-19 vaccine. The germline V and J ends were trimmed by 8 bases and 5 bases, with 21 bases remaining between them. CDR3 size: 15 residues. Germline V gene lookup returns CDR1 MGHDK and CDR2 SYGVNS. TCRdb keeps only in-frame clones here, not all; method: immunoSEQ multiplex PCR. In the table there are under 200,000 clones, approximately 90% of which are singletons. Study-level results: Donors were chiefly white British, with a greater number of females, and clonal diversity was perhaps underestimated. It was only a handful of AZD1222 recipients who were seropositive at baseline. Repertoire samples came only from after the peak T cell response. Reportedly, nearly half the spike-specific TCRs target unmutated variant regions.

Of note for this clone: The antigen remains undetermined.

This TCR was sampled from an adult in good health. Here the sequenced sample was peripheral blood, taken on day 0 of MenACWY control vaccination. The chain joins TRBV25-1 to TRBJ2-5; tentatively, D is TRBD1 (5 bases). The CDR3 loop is CASESDRMAGETQYF. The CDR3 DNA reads TGTGCCAGCGAAAGCGACAGAATGGCCGGGGAGACCCAGTACTTC. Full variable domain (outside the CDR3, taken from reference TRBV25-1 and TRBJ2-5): EADIYQTPRYLVIGTGKKITLECSQTMGHDKMYWYQQDPGMELHLIHYSYGVNSTEKGDLSSESTVSRIRTEHFPLTLESARPSHTSQYLCASESDRMAGETQYFGPGTRLLVL.